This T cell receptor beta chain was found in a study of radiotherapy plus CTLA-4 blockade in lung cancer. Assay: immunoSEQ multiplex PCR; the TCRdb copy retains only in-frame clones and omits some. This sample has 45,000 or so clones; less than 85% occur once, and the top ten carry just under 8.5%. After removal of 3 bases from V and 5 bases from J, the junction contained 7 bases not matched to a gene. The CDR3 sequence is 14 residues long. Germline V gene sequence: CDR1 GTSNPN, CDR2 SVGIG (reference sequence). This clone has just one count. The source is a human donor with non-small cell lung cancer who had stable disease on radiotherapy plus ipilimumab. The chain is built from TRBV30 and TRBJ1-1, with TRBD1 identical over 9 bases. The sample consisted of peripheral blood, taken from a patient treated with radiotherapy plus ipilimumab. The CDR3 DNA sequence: TGTGCCTGGAGGGGGGACAGGGAGCGAACTGAAGCTTTCTTT. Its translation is CAWRGDRERTEAFF.